The 27 T cell receptor beta chains presented below share a single source sample, sequenced in a study of blood T cell repertoires in COVID-19. TCRdb keeps only in-frame clones here, not all; method: immunoSEQ multiplex PCR. Counted here are 95,000 to 150,000 clones, around 86% occurring once; the ten biggest clones make up 11%. The sample consisted of peripheral blood. Source of these receptors: a man older than 75 with acute or convalescent COVID-19.

This clone appeared a few times. The V call is TRBV3-1 (or the pseudogene TRBV3-2), the J call TRBJ2-1, with D possibly being TRBD2 (7 bases). CDR1 LGHDT and CDR2 YNNKEL come from the germline V gene (reference sequence). The germline V and J ends were trimmed by 2 bases and 8 bases, with 16 bases remaining between them. The CDR3 has 15 amino acids. CDR3 residues: CASSQNWGGRDEQFF. The CDR3 DNA follows: TGTGCCAGCAGCCAAAACTGGGGGGGCCGGGATGAGCAGTTCTTC.

This clone was recorded a few times. The chain employs TRBV7-6 and TRBJ2-1; 9 bases agree with TRBD2. This CDR3 has 14 residues. V lost 3 bases to trimming and J lost 6 bases; unmatched junction nucleotides: 3. Germline CDR1 and CDR2: SGHVS and FNYEAQ. As DNA, the CDR3 is TGTGCCAGCAGCTTGGCTAGCGGGACCAATGAGCAGTTCTTC. Protein product: CASSLASGTNEQFF.

V is TRBV7-2 and J is TRBJ2-3; 8 bases line up with TRBD1. The trim removed 5 bases at V and 1 base at J, leaving 5 bases unmatched. Germline loops: CDR1 SGHTA, CDR2 FQGNSA. The CDR3 extends over 15 amino acids. CDR3 sequence reads: CASSPGTGRTDTQYF. DNA of the CDR3: TGTGCCAGCAGCCCCGGGACAGGCCGCACAGATACGCAGTATTTT.

The chain joins TRBV19 to TRBJ2-7; weak D call: TRBD1 (6 bases). The ends were cut back, 2 bases at V and 0 bases at J, with 17 bases in the middle. CDR1 LNHDA and CDR2 SQIVND come from the germline V gene (reference sequence). This CDR3 contains 17 residues. In DNA form, the CDR3 reads TGTGCCAGTAGTATATCCCCCATGAGAGGGGGCTCCTACGAGCAGTACTTC. Encoded protein: CASSISPMRGGSYEQYF.

The table lists this clone with a count of one. The CDR3 coding sequence is TGTGCCAGCAGACGGGGGGGGACAGAGAGCTACGAGCAGTACTTC. It encodes CASRRGGTESYEQYF. The chain couples TRBV25-1 to TRBJ2-7; D possibly corresponds to TRBD2 (8 bases). Trimming removed 6 bases at V and 3 bases at J, with 18 bases between. The CDR3 loop spans 15 amino acids. Germline V gene sequence: CDR1 MGHDK, CDR2 SYGVNS.

This sequence joins TRBV19 and TRBJ1-5; 10 bases are shared with TRBD1. Germline CDR1 LNHDA, CDR2 SQIVND (reference sequence). There are 14 residues in the CDR3. V lost 4 bases, J lost 5 bases, and 2 bases stayed unmatched. DNA for the CDR3: TGTGCCAGTAGTACAGGACAGGGGGATCAGCCCCAGCATTTT. Its translation: CASSTGQGDQPQHF.

The V call is TRBV3-1 (or the pseudogene TRBV3-2), the J call TRBJ2-1; 11 bases fit TRBD1. Germline-derived CDR1 and CDR2 are LGHDT and YNNKEL (reference sequence). The ends lost 1 base at V and 7 bases at J; junction bases unmatched: 3. This CDR3 region has 15 residues. CDR3 loop: CASSQAGTGGNEQFF. The CDR3 DNA reads as TGTGCCAGCAGCCAAGCCGGGACAGGGGGAAATGAGCAGTTCTTC.

The rearrangement joins TRBV20-1 to TRBJ1-6, with 8 bases matching TRBD1. From germline, CDR1 is DFQATT and CDR2 SNEGSKA (reference sequence). Trimming removed 3 bases from V and 7 bases from J; junction bases left unmatched: 5. This CDR3 comprises 14 residues. The CDR3 spells CSASSQGENSPLHF. In nucleotides, the CDR3 is TGCAGTGCTAGTTCACAGGGGGAGAATTCACCCCTCCACTTT.

The chain joins TRBV27 to TRBJ2-1; TRBD2 aligns across 7 bases. Germline V gene data show CDR1 as MNHEY and CDR2 as SMNVEV (reference sequence). CDR3 length: 15 amino acids. V gave up 3 bases and J gave up 3 bases; unmatched junction bases: 5. The CDR3 sequence is CASSFGGGVYNEQFF. Here the CDR3 DNA reads TGTGCCAGCAGTTTCGGCGGGGGAGTCTACAATGAGCAGTTCTTC.

The gene calls are TRBV29-1 and TRBJ1-4; tentatively, D is TRBD1 (6 bases). Germline V gene data show CDR1 as SQVTM and CDR2 as ANQGSEA. The CDR3 has 12 amino acids. Trimming took 6 bases from V and 5 from J, leaving 10 bases between them. CDR3 coding DNA: TGCAGCGTCCTTAGGGGGAATGAAAAACTGTTTTTT. Translating it yields CSVLRGNEKLFF.

In nucleotides, the CDR3 is TGTGCCAGCAGCCATGGGACACAGAACACTGAAGCTTTCTTT. Amino acids: CASSHGTQNTEAFF. This chain joins TRBV7-3 and TRBJ1-1, with D possibly being TRBD1 (6 bases). The CDR3 extends over 14 amino acids. The V gene lost 5 bases and the J gene lost 1 base, with 11 bases spanning the gap. Germline values: CDR1 SGHTA, CDR2 FQGTGA.

This CDR3 reads CASSASSRGVTGELFF. CDR3 in DNA: TGTGCCAGCAGCGCCTCAAGCCGAGGTGTCACCGGGGAGCTGTTTTTT. The chain carries TRBV9 and TRBJ2-2; D is ambiguous. CDR3 size: 16 residues. Germline V gives CDR1 SGDLS, CDR2 YYNGEE. V was cut by 3 bases and J by 4 bases, with 16 bases left in between.

The rearrangement uses TRBV24-1 and TRBJ1-1; D call uncertain. Germline values: CDR1 KGHDR, CDR2 SFDVKD. Trimming stripped 0 bases from V and 3 bases from J, with 7 bases between. The CDR3 is 14 residues long. CDR3 nucleotide sequence: TGTGCCACCAGTGATTTGACCGGGGACACTGAAGCTTTCTTT. Its translation is CATSDLTGDTEAFF.

In DNA form, the CDR3 reads TGTGCCAGTTCGCCAGGGTTAGCCAAAAACATTCAGTACTTC. Translating it yields CASSPGLAKNIQYF. The V gene is TRBV19, the J gene TRBJ2-4; D may be TRBD1 (5 bases). The CDR3 is made up of 14 amino acids. V was clipped by 8 bases and J by 0 bases, with 11 bases between them. From germline, CDR1 is LNHDA and CDR2 SQIVND (reference sequence).

This clone was found a few times. The V and J genes are TRBV7-3 and TRBJ1-2; 7 positions match TRBD1. This CDR3 contains 17 residues. CDR1 is SGHTA, CDR2 FQGTGA, per germline. Trimming cost V 4 bases and J 1 base; bases outside gene matches: 12. CDR3 amino acids: CASSSRGTDKDNYGYTF. CDR3 in DNA: TGTGCCAGCAGCTCGCGCGGGACAGACAAAGATAACTATGGCTACACCTTC.

The CDR3: CASSFYQGSYNEQFF. CDR3 DNA: TGTGCCAGCAGCTTCTATCAGGGCAGCTACAATGAGCAGTTCTTC. The genes are TRBV7-9 and TRBJ2-1; D may be TRBD1 (5 bases). The germline V gene encodes CDR1 SEHNR and CDR2 FQNEAQ (reference sequence). V shed 3 bases and J shed 3 bases, with 12 bases lying between them. The CDR3 runs to 15 residues.

The CDR3 nucleotides are TGTGCCAGCAGTTACCCTGACAGCCGGCAGCCCCAGCATTTT. Translation gives CASSYPDSRQPQHF. This chain connects TRBV6-6 to TRBJ1-5; TRBD1 might be the D (5 bases). In germline, CDR1 is MNHNY, CDR2 SVGAGI (reference sequence). Trimming removed 2 bases at V and 7 bases at J, with 12 bases between. The CDR3 has 14 residues.

The chain recombines TRBV29-1 with TRBJ2-1; no clear D gene. Germline lookup yields CDR1 SQVTM and CDR2 ANQGSEA. Trimming cost V 5 bases and J 10 bases, with 21 bases left between them. This CDR3 spans 14 amino acids. CDR3 nucleotides: TGCAGCGTTTTACACCGTCAGTTACAATGGGAGCAGTTCTTC. It is translated as CSVLHRQLQWEQFF.

This chain links TRBV3-1 (or the pseudogene TRBV3-2) with TRBJ2-3, with 9 bases matching TRBD2. The germline gives CDR1 LGHDT, CDR2 YNNKEL (reference sequence). The V and J ends lost 4 bases and 0 bases, in that order; junction bases with no gene match: 2. The CDR3 has 15 amino acids. In nucleotides, the CDR3 is TGTGCCAGCAGCCCCAGCGGGAGGAGCACAGATACGCAGTATTTT. Residues: CASSPSGRSTDTQYF.

This clone was detected many times. The CDR3 protein is CASSLSNSIYEQYF. The CDR3 nucleotides are TGCGCCAGCAGCTTGTCCAACTCAATATACGAGCAGTACTTC. V and J are TRBV5-1 and TRBJ2-7, with D hard to call. The CDR3 runs 14 residues. V was pared by 1 base and J by 4 bases, with 12 bases between. CDR1 and CDR2 (germline): SGHRS, YFSETQ.

This chain connects TRBV10-2 to TRBJ1-2; D is uncertain. The V end was cut by 0 bases, the J end by 6 bases, with 11 bases between. The CDR3 runs 14 residues. Germline CDR1 WSHSY, CDR2 SAAADI. This CDR3 is CASSESRASHGYTF. The CDR3 DNA is TGCGCCAGCAGTGAGTCGAGGGCATCTCATGGCTACACCTTC.

This clone has just one count. The rearrangement joins TRBV5-1 to TRBJ2-5; D gene unclear. In germline, CDR1 is SGHRS, CDR2 YFSETQ. With 2 bases removed from V and 4 bases from J, the gap between germline ends came to 6 bases. CDR3 length: 12 amino acids. CDR3 DNA: TGCGCCAGCAGCTTTTACAGAGAGACCCAGTACTTC. Amino acids: CASSFYRETQYF.

The chain is built from TRBV5-6 and TRBJ1-2, with TRBD1 matching over 8 bases. This CDR3 contains 15 residues. Germline V gene sequence: CDR1 SGHDT, CDR2 YYEEEE. V shed 0 bases and J 8 bases; nucleotides not matched to a gene: 9. The CDR3 DNA follows: TGTGCCAGCAGCTTGGCGGCAGGGGGCGATTGGGGCTACACCTTC. Protein: CASSLAAGGDWGYTF. The entire variable domain, with the rest obtained from reference TRBV5-6 and TRBJ1-2, is as follows: DAGVTQSPTHLIKTRGQQVTLRCSPKSGHDTVSWYQQALGQGPQFIFQYYEEEERQRGNFPDRFSGHQFPNYSSELNVNALLLGDSALYLCASSLAAGGDWGYTFGSGTRLTVV.

The V gene is TRBV6-6, the J gene TRBJ1-4; the D gene is possibly TRBD1 (5 bases). V lost 7 bases and J lost 0, with 12 bases in between. The CDR3 loop spans 15 amino acids. Looked up from germline, CDR1 is MNHNY and CDR2 is SVGAGI (reference sequence). This CDR3 is CASTPQAATNEKLFF. CDR3 coding DNA: TGTGCCAGCACTCCACAGGCCGCAACTAATGAAAAACTGTTTTTT.

The chain has TRBV6-2 or TRBV6-3 and TRBJ2-7; the match to TRBD2 covers 11 bases. V lost 8 bases to trimming and J lost 3 bases; unmatched junction nucleotides: 6. Germline V gene lookup returns CDR1 MNHEY and CDR2 SVGEGT. The CDR3 is 14 amino acids. As DNA, the CDR3 is TGTGCCAGCGGCCTGACTAGCGGGAACTACGAGCAGTACTTC. Protein: CASGLTSGNYEQYF.

The genes are TRBV28 and TRBJ2-1; TRBD2 agrees at 16 bases. The ends lost 6 bases at V and 10 bases at J; junction bases unmatched: 9. The CDR3 spans 16 residues. The germline CDR1 and CDR2 sequences are MDHEN and SYDVKM. CDR3: CASRSQGLAGGREQFF. CDR3 sequence (DNA): TGTGCCAGCAGATCCCAGGGACTAGCGGGAGGGCGAGAGCAGTTCTTC.

This chain uses TRBV5-4 with TRBJ2-3; 8 nucleotides match TRBD1. The CDR3 runs 15 residues. V shed 6 bases and J 5 bases; nucleotides not matched to a gene: 11. Germline V gene lookup returns CDR1 SGHNT and CDR2 YYREEE (reference sequence). The DNA for the CDR3 is TGTGCCAGCACTTCCGGTGCAGGGGGCTTAGATACGCAGTATTTT. It codes for CASTSGAGGLDTQYF.